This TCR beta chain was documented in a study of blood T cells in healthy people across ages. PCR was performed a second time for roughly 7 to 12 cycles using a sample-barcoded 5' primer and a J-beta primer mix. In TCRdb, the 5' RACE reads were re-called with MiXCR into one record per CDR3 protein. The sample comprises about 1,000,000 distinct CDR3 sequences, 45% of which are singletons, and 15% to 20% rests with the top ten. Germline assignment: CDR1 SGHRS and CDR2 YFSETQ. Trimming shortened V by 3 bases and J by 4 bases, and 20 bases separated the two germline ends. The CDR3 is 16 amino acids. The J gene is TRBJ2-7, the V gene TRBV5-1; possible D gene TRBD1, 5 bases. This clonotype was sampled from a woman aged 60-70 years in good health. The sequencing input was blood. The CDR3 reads CASSSEVMGRDYEQYF. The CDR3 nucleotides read TGCGCCAGCAGCTCGGAAGTGATGGGCAGGGATTACGAGCAGTACTTC.